This passage covers 20 T cell receptor beta chains from one sample sequenced in a study of cytomegalovirus exposure and HLA in healthy donors. Primers: 60 Vbeta forward and 13 Jbeta reverse. Generated by immunoSEQ multiplex PCR, the TCRdb table keeps only in-frame clones and is missing some. The sample has 95,000 to 150,000 clones. The sample was PBMCs. The origin of the receptors is a man younger than 45 in good health and CMV-seronegative.

The chain is built from TRBV6-1 and TRBJ1-1; TRBD1 agrees at 7 bases. Germline CDR1 MNHNS, CDR2 SASEGT. V shed 4 bases and J 7 bases; nucleotides not matched to a gene: 12. The CDR3 spans 15 residues. The CDR3 loop reads CASSGTTGDLIEAFF. For the CDR3, the DNA is TGTGCCAGCAGTGGGACTACAGGGGACCTTATTGAAGCTTTCTTT.

This chain joins TRBV27 and TRBJ2-5; D not resolved. The CDR3 is 11 residues long. V shed 6 bases and J shed 3 bases, with 5 bases lying between them. The germline CDR1 and CDR2 sequences are MNHEY and SMNVEV (reference sequence). CDR3 sequence: CASRRKETQYF. Written as DNA, the CDR3 is TGTGCCAGCAGGCGTAAAGAGACCCAGTACTTC.

The chain uses TRBV19 and TRBJ2-7; 9 bases agree with TRBD1. The CDR3 loop spans 13 amino acids. The ends lost 3 bases at V and 5 bases at J; junction bases unmatched: 2. Germline CDR1 and CDR2: LNHDA and SQIVND (reference sequence). CDR3 loop: CASSMGQGNEQYF. DNA for the CDR3: TGTGCCAGTAGTATGGGACAGGGCAACGAGCAGTACTTC.

The chain combines TRBV7-2 with TRBJ2-1; 11 bases map to TRBD2. The CDR3 has 15 amino acids. Per the germline V gene, CDR1 is SGHTA and CDR2 is FQGNSA. Unmatched junction bases numbered 3, after V lost 4 bases and J lost 4 bases. CDR3 sequence: CASSSGTSGYNEQFF. The DNA for the CDR3 is TGTGCCAGCAGCTCCGGGACTAGCGGTTACAATGAGCAGTTCTTC.

CDR3: CAWILAGTAGNTIYF. The CDR3 DNA is TGTGCCTGGATTCTTGCGGGGACCGCTGGAAACACCATATATTTT. The rearrangement links TRBV30 to TRBJ1-3; possibly TRBD1 for D (5 bases). Germline lookup yields CDR1 GTSNPN and CDR2 SVGIG (reference sequence). This CDR3 has 15 amino acids. V was cut by 4 bases and J by 2 bases, with 15 bases left in between.

The chain employs TRBV5-1 and TRBJ1-1, with 11 positions matching TRBD1. The V and J ends lost 0 bases and 10 bases, in that order; junction bases with no gene match: 2. This CDR3 is built from 13 residues. Germline V CDR1 and CDR2: SGHRS, YFSETQ. The CDR3, as DNA: TGCGCCAGCAGCTTGGGGGGGACAGGGGGAGCTTTCTTT. Residues: CASSLGGTGGAFF.

The J gene is TRBJ1-4, the V gene TRBV2, with 8 nucleotides matching TRBD1. This CDR3 is built from 14 residues. J gave up 8 bases and V 6 bases, and 8 bases lay outside the gene matches. Germline values: CDR1 SNHLY, CDR2 FYNNEI. The CDR3 DNA sequence: TGTGCCAGCAGCAAGGACAGGGTAGAAGAAAAACTGTTTTTT. Protein product: CASSKDRVEEKLFF.

V is TRBV5-4 and J is TRBJ1-2, with 9 bases lining up with TRBD1. Per germline, CDR1 SGHNT and CDR2 YYREEE (reference sequence). This CDR3 has 15 amino acids. V trimming: 3 bases; J trimming: 4 bases; junction bases outside the gene matches: 7. CDR3 DNA sequence: TGTGCCAGCAGCTGGAGTGGACAGGGGTCCTATGGCTACACCTTC. Translated: CASSWSGQGSYGYTF.

V is TRBV4-3 and J is TRBJ2-3, with D unclear. Trimming left V 1 base short and J 1 base short, with 9 bases between. The CDR3 has 15 amino acids. Germline V gives CDR1 LGHNA, CDR2 YSLEER. The CDR3 coding sequence is TGCGCCAGCAGCCAAGGGAGATACGGCACAGATACGCAGTATTTT. Protein: CASSQGRYGTDTQYF.

The chain has TRBV2 and TRBJ1-2; tentatively, D is TRBD1 (5 bases). V lost 3 bases and J lost 4, with 12 bases in between. This CDR3 is built from 14 residues. Per germline, CDR1 SNHLY and CDR2 FYNNEI. CDR3 DNA sequence: TGTGCCAGCAGTGAGGTAGGGGTCCGCTATGGCTACACCTTC. Amino acids: CASSEVGVRYGYTF.

On this clone: Because the CDR3 is missing its conserved closing phenylalanine or tryptophan, this is likely a read error. It is unclear where the CDR3 begins or ends on the DNA, so no DNA is shown, and the CDR3 is as TCRdb lists it. The chain employs TRBV6-4 and TRBJ2-7; the D call of TRBD2 is as the table states it, not checked on the DNA. The CDR3 has 14 amino acids, counting both end residues. CDR1 MRHNA and CDR2 SNTAGT come from the germline V gene. CDR3 loop: CASSPEGKSGRALS.

This chain links TRBV10-2 with TRBJ2-5; 9 bases line up with TRBD2. The length of the CDR3 is 16 residues. With V trimmed by 6 bases and J by 4 bases, 12 bases remained unmatched. Germline V gene data show CDR1 as WSHSY and CDR2 as SAAADI. CDR3 protein: CASSGQLAGRRETQYF. For the CDR3, the DNA is TGCGCCAGCAGCGGTCAGCTAGCGGGGCGGAGAGAGACCCAGTACTTC.

As to this clone: Other nucleotide sequences from this sample produce the same CDR3. The chain recombines TRBV29-1 with TRBJ2-3; 7 nucleotides match TRBD2. The germline V gene has CDR1 SQVTM and CDR2 ANQGSEA. The CDR3 covers 13 residues. The J segment lost 2 bases and the V segment lost 4 bases, leaving 3 bases of the junction unmatched. The CDR3 DNA reads TGCAGCGTTGGGGGAGGGGACACAGATACGCAGTATTTT. The encoded protein is CSVGGGDTDTQYF.

V gene TRBV18 combines with J gene TRBJ1-1; tentatively, D is TRBD1 (5 bases). The CDR3 consists of 15 residues. Trimming cost V 3 bases and J 4 bases, with 15 bases left between them. Germline CDR1 reads KGHSH; CDR2 reads LQKENI. This CDR3 is CASSPEMWGGTEAFF. In nucleotides, the CDR3 is TGTGCCAGCTCACCTGAGATGTGGGGGGGCACTGAAGCTTTCTTT.

The CDR3 is CASFIAGEFSNTQYF. The CDR3 bases are TGCGCCAGTTTCATAGCGGGAGAGTTTTCGAATACGCAGTATTTT. The chain recombines TRBV5-1 with TRBJ2-3; TRBD2 matches at 9 bases. The CDR3 is made up of 15 amino acids. Germline values: CDR1 SGHRS, CDR2 YFSETQ. The V gene end was trimmed by 8 bases and the J gene end by 7 bases; junction bases not matched to a gene: 14.

The V call is TRBV4-3, the J call TRBJ2-7; 9 nucleotides align to TRBD1. V lost 3 bases and J lost 3; bases outside the gene matches: 3. The germline gives CDR1 LGHNA, CDR2 YSLEER. The CDR3 is made up of 14 amino acids. The CDR3 nucleotides are TGCGCCAGCAGCCAGAGGACAGGGGTCTACGAGCAGTACTTC. Protein: CASSQRTGVYEQYF.

V and J are TRBV7-9 and TRBJ1-2; the D gene is possibly TRBD1 (5 bases). In germline, CDR1 is SEHNR, CDR2 FQNEAQ (reference sequence). V was shortened by 0 bases and J by 5 bases, with 16 bases between the two germline ends. The CDR3 sequence is 16 residues long. CDR3 in DNA: TGTGCCAGCAGCTTAGCCCCAGGGACTGACTTTTATGGCTACACCTTC. Amino acid sequence: CASSLAPGTDFYGYTF.

The J gene is TRBJ2-3, the V gene TRBV19, with D maybe TRBD1 (6 bases). With 4 bases removed from V and 5 bases from J, the gap between germline ends came to 13 bases. Germline V lookup: CDR1 LNHDA, CDR2 SQIVND (reference sequence). CDR3 length: 14 amino acids. The CDR3 DNA reads as TGTGCCAGTAGTACTACTTACAGGGAAGATACGCAGTATTTT. As protein: CASSTTYREDTQYF.

The gene calls are TRBV7-2 and TRBJ2-1, with 7 bases that match TRBD1. This CDR3 spans 14 amino acids. Per the germline V gene, CDR1 is SGHTA and CDR2 is FQGNSA. Trimming removed 5 bases from V and 5 bases from J; junction bases left unmatched: 6. The CDR3 DNA reads as TGTGCCAGCAGCCAAAAGGGGGCAAACAATGAGCAGTTCTTC. Translating gives CASSQKGANNEQFF.

The V call is TRBV29-1, the J call TRBJ1-1; no definite D call. The CDR3 extends over 13 amino acids. Trimming shortened V by 2 bases and J by 0 bases, and 7 bases separated the two germline ends. The germline V gene has CDR1 SQVTM and CDR2 ANQGSEA. CDR3 region: CSVESSMNTEAFF. The CDR3 region has the DNA TGCAGCGTTGAAAGTAGCATGAACACTGAAGCTTTCTTT.